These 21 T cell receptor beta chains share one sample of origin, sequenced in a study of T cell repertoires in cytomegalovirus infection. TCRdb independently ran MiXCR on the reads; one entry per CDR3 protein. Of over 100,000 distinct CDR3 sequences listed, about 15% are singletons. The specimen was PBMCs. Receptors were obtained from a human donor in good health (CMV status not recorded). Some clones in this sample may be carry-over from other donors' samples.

The CDR3 sequence: CSSLGVQETQYF. In nucleotides, the CDR3 is TGCAGCTCACTCGGGGTCCAAGAGACCCAGTACTTC. V usage is TRBV29-1 and J usage is TRBJ2-5, with D possibly being TRBD2 (5 bases). The V gene's germline CDR1 is SQVTM and CDR2 ANQGSEA. There are 12 residues in the CDR3. V lost 8 bases, J lost 1 base, and 11 bases lay in between. Filled out from reference TRBV29-1 and TRBJ2-5, the complete variable domain reads SAVISQKPSRDICQRGTSLTIQCQVDSQVTMMFWYRQQPGQSLTLIATANQGSEATYESGFVIDKFPISRPNLTFSTLTVSNMSPEDSSIYLCSSLGVQETQYFGPGTRLLVL.

CDR3 sequence reads: CSARDRTSGSYEQYF. CDR3 coding DNA: TGCAGTGCTAGAGATCGGACTAGCGGATCCTACGAGCAGTACTTC. This chain uses TRBV20-1 with TRBJ2-7; 10 bases are a match to TRBD2. Looked up from germline, CDR1 is DFQATT and CDR2 is SNEGSKA (reference sequence). The CDR3 loop spans 15 amino acids. V lost 0 bases to trimming and J lost 1 base; unmatched junction nucleotides: 3.

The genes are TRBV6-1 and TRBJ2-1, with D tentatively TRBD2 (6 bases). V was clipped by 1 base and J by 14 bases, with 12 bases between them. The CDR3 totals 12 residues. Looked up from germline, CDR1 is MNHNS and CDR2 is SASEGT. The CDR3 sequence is CASSEVTGGEFF. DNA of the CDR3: TGTGCCAGCAGTGAAGTTACCGGAGGGGAGTTCTTC.

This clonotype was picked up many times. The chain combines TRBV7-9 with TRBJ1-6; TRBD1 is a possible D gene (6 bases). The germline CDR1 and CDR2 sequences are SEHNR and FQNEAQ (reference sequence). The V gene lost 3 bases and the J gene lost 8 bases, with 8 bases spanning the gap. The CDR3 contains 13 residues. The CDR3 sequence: CASSFEGDSPLHF. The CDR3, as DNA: TGTGCCAGCAGCTTCGAGGGGGATTCACCCCTCCACTTT.

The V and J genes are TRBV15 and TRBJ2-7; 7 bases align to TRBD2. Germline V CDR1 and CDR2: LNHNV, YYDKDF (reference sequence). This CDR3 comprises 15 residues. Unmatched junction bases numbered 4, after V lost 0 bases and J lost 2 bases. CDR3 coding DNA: TGTGCCACCAGCAGAGATGGGGGACTAACCTACGAGCAGTACTTC. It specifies CATSRDGGLTYEQYF.

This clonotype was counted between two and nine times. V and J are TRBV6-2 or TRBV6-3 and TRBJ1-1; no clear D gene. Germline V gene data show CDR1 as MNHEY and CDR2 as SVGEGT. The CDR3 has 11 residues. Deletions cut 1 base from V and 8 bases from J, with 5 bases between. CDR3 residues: CASSYYTEAFF. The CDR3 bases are TGTGCCAGCAGTTACTATACAGAAGCTTTCTTT.

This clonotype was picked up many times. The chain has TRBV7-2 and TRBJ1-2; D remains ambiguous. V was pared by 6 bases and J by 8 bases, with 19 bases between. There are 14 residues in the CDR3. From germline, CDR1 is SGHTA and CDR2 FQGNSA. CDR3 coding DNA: TGTGCCAGCAGTTACCGACAAGTAGGCGAAGGCTACACCTTC. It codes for CASSYRQVGEGYTF.

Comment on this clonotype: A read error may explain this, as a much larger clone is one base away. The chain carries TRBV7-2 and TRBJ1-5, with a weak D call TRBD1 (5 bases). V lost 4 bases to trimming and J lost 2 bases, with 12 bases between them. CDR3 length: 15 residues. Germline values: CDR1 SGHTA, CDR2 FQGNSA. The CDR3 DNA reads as TGTGCCAGCAGCTCACGGGGGACGGGCAATCAGCCCCAGCATTTT. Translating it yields CASSSRGTGNQPQHF.

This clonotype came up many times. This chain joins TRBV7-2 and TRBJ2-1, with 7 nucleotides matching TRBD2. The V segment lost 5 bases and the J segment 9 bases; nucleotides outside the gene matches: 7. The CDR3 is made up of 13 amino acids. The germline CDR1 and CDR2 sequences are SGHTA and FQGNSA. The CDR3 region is CASSQQRGSEQFF. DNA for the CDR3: TGTGCCAGCAGCCAACAGCGGGGTAGTGAGCAGTTCTTC.

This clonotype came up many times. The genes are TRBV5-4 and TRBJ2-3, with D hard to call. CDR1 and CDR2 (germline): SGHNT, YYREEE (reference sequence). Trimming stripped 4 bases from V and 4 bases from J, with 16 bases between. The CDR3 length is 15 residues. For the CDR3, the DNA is TGTGCCAGCAGCCCCTCGTTGGTGCCACCAGATACGCAGTATTTT. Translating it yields CASSPSLVPPDTQYF. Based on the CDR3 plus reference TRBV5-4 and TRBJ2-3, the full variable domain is ETGVTQSPTHLIKTRGQQVTLRCSSQSGHNTVSWYQQALGQGPQFIFQYYREEENGRGNFPPRFSGLQFPNYSSELNVNALELDDSALYLCASSPSLVPPDTQYFGPGTRLTVL.

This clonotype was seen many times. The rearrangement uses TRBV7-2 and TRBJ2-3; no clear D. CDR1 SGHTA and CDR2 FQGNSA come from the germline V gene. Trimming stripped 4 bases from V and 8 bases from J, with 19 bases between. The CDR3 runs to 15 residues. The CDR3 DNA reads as TGTGCCAGCAGCTCTTTATCCTCGGTTCTAGGTACGCAGTATTTT. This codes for CASSSLSSVLGTQYF.

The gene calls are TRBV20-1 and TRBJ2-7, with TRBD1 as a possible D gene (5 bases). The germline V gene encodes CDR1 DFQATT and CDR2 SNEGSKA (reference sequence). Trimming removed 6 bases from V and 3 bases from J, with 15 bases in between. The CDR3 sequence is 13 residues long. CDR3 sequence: CSATGAASYEQYF. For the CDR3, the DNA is TGCAGTGCCACTGGGGCAGCCAGCTACGAGCAGTACTTC.

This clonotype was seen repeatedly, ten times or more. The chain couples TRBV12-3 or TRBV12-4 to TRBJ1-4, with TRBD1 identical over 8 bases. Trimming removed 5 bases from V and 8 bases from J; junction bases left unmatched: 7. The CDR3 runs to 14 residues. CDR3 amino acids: CASSPGQGNEKLFF. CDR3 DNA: TGTGCCAGCAGTCCCGGACAGGGAAACGAAAAACTGTTTTTT.

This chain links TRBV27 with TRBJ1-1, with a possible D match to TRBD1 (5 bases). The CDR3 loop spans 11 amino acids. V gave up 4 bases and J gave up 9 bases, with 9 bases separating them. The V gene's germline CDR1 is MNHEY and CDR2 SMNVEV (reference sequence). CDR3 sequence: CASSWGGKAFF. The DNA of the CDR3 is TGTGCCAGCAGTTGGGGGGGTAAAGCTTTCTTT.

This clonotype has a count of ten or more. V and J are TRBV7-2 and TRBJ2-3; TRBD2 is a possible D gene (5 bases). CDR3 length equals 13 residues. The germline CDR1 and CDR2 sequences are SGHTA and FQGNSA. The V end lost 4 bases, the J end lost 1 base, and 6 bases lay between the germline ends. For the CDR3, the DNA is TGTGCCAGCAGCTGGACTGGCACAGATACGCAGTATTTT. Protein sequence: CASSWTGTDTQYF.

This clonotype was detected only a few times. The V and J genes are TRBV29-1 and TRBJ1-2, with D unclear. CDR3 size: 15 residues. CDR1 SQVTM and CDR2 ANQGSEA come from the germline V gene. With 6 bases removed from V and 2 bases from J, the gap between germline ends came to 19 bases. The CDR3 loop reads CSVVTPTDGNYGYTF. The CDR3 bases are TGCAGCGTCGTGACCCCAACGGACGGGAACTATGGCTACACCTTC.

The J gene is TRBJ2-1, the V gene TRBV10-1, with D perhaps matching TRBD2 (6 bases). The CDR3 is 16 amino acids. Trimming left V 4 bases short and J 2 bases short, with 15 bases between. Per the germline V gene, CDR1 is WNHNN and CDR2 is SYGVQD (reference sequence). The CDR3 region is CASSAGLASAYNEQFF. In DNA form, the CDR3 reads TGCGCCAGCAGTGCGGGGCTAGCGTCTGCCTACAATGAGCAGTTCTTC.

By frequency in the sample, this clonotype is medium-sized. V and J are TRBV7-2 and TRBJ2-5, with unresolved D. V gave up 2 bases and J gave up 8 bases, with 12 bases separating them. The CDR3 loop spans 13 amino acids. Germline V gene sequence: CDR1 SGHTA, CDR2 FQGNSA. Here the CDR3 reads CASSLRPPTTQYF. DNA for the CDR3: TGTGCCAGCAGCTTACGCCCCCCCACAACCCAGTACTTC.

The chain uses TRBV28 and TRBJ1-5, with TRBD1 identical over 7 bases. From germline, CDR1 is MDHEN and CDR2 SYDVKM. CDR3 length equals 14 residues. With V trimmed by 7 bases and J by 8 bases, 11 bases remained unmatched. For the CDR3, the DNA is TGTGCCAGCACATCCTCAGGGGGTTGGGAGCCCCAGCATTTT. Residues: CASTSSGGWEPQHF.

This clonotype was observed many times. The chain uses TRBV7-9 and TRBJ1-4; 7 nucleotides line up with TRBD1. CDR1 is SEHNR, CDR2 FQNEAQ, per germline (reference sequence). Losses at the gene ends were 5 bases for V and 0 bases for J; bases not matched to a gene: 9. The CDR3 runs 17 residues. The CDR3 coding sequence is TGTGCCAGCAGCGGTAGGGACAGCCATGCAACTAATGAAAAACTGTTTTTT. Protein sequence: CASSGRDSHATNEKLFF.

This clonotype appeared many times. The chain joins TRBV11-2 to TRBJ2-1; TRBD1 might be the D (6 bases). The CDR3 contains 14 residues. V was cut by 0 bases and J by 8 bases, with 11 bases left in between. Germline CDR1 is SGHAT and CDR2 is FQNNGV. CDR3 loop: CASSLERRGYEQFF. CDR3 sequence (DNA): TGTGCCAGCAGCTTAGAACGCAGGGGCTATGAGCAGTTCTTC.